The clone carrying this T cell receptor beta chain has just one count. TCR alpha and beta CDR3s were amplified from mRNA by semiquantitative ARM-PCR. Exponential amplification used communal superprimers after tagged nested gene-specific primers in ARM-PCR. Each CDR3 protein is one row after TCRdb ran MiXCR on the multiplex PCR reads. The data contain 4,500 to 5,000 distinct CDR3 sequences, roughly 80% of them singletons. The data were obtained in a study of relationships among human T cell subsets. After removal of 3 bases from V and 5 bases from J, the junction contained 6 bases not matched to a gene. The CDR3 is 15 amino acids. Germline V lookup: CDR1 KGHDR, CDR2 SFDVKD.

The sample was total T cells sorted from blood. The chain couples TRBV24-1 to TRBJ2-1; 7 bases map to TRBD1. The sequence was collected from a man aged 35-49 years in good health. CDR3 sequence (DNA): TGTGCCACCAGTGATACGGGACAGCAAAACAATGAGCAGTTCTTC. It codes for CATSDTGQQNNEQFF.